Sequencing of this T cell receptor beta chain was carried out in a study of Ad26.COV2.S vaccination and SARS-CoV-2 variants. Repertoires were generated with immunoSEQ multiplex PCR, while TCRdb's copy carries only in-frame clones and drops some. The table records some 45,000 clones, roughly 80% of them present only once. The ends were cut back, 4 bases at V and 2 bases at J, with 12 bases in the middle. This CDR3 has 14 amino acids. Germline V gene data show CDR1 as PRHDT and CDR2 as FYEKMQ (reference sequence). The chain joins TRBV13 to TRBJ2-7; no clear D. The receptor's source is a human donor who had recovered from COVID-19. The sample in question was peripheral blood, obtained after recovery from COVID-19. CDR3 nucleotides: TGTGCCAGCAGCTCCCACCGGTTGACCTACGAGCAGTACTTC. It is translated as CASSSHRLTYEQYF.